The clone carrying this TCR beta chain has just a few counts. Its antigen is undetermined. The V and J ends lost 4 bases and 5 bases respectively, with 8 bases between them. CDR1 SNHLY and CDR2 FYNNEI come from the germline V gene. This CDR3 is built from 13 residues. These data originate in a study of metastatic and nonmetastatic thyroid tumors. About the study: Repertoire comparisons spanned blood and tumor or nodule tissue from malignant and benign thyroid patients.

Until they underwent thyroid surgery, no patient had received any treatment. The study's findings and limits: Significantly higher TCR beta diversity was reportedly seen in malignant thyroid tumors than benign nodules, in blood and tumor.

Study processing details: To classify distant metastasis in papillary thyroid cancer, a model was built from CDR3 differences across clinicopathological groups. TCRdb reprocessed the PCR reads using MiXCR. These V and J calls are TCRdb output, not the study's own analysis. The data show 15,000 to 20,000 clones, roughly 25% seen once. The V and J genes are TRBV2 and TRBJ2-2; D is unresolved. Sequenced input: tumor tissue. This clonotype was sampled from a female donor with papillary thyroid cancer or a benign thyroid nodule (not recorded which). Some clones in this sample may be carry-over from other donors' samples. CDR3 protein: CASSVLGTGELFF. CDR3 coding DNA: TGTGCCAGCAGTGTACTGGGAACCGGGGAGCTGTTTTTT. The variable domain in full, with the rest retrieved from reference TRBV2 and TRBJ2-2, is EPEVTQTPSHQVTQMGQEVILRCVPISNHLYFYWYRQILGQKVEFLVSFYNNEISEKSEIFDDQFSVERPDGSNFTLKIRSTKLEDSAMYFCASSVLGTGELFFGEGSRLTVL.